Presented here are 23 T cell receptor beta chains from one specimen sequenced in a study of a mutant IDH1 vaccine in newly diagnosed glioma (dated by TCRdb to about 2021). The library was generated by the immunoSEQ multiplex PCR assay. TCRdb's version of the immuneACCESS table is confined to in-frame rearrangements and falls short of the full clone set. An unresolved V gene accounts for under half of the shortfall where checked; the remainder is of unknown origin. The sample profile shows tens of thousands of clones; around 84% of them were found once. About 8.2% of the sample is held by the ten biggest clonotypes. What this sample's time point label stands for: week 11, during vaccination. Every vaccine dose consisted of 300 ug of a 20-mer mutant IDH1 peptide in Montanide, administered subcutaneously together with topical imiquimod. These receptors are not linked to any known antigen. Source: PBMCs, taken from a glioma patient whose treatment included an IDH1 peptide vaccine. The origin of the receptors is a woman between 50 and 59 years old with glioma.

This chain joins TRBV10-3 and TRBJ2-7, with D perhaps TRBD1 or TRBD2 (5 bases each). V lost 3 bases and J 3 bases, leaving 12 bases between the germline ends. This CDR3 has 14 residues. Germline V CDR1 and CDR2: ENHRY, SYGVKD. DNA of the CDR3: TGTGCCATCAGTGATTCTGGGACGGGCTACGAGCAGTACTTC. Residues: CAISDSGTGYEQYF.

This rearrangement joins TRBV9 to TRBJ2-5, with D possibly matching TRBD2 (7 bases). Per the germline V gene, CDR1 is SGDLS and CDR2 is YYNGEE. Trimming took 3 bases from V and 1 from J, leaving 10 bases between them. The CDR3 is 14 residues long. CDR3 DNA sequence: TGTGCCAGCAGCGCGGGGGGCCTCCAAGAGACCCAGTACTTC. It specifies CASSAGGLQETQYF.

The rearrangement joins TRBV27 to TRBJ2-5, with D tentatively TRBD2 (7 bases). The germline CDR1 and CDR2 sequences are MNHEY and SMNVEV (reference sequence). The V gene lost 5 bases and the J gene lost 2 bases, with 12 bases spanning the gap. The length of the CDR3 is 14 residues. The chain's CDR3 is CASSRGAAQETQYF. The CDR3 nucleotides read TGTGCCAGCAGTCGGGGGGCAGCTCAAGAGACCCAGTACTTC.

The chain employs TRBV19 and TRBJ2-5, with 7 bases lining up with TRBD1. Germline CDR1 is LNHDA and CDR2 is SQIVND (reference sequence). J lost 4 bases, V lost 3 bases, and 14 bases had no gene match. This CDR3 comprises 17 residues. CDR3 nucleotides: TGTGCCAGTAGTATCCGTTCGATGGTTGGGGACAGAGAGACCCAGTACTTC. It specifies CASSIRSMVGDRETQYF.

This clone was recorded once. The chain joins TRBV25-1 to TRBJ2-7, with TRBD1 identical over 11 bases. CDR3 length: 16 amino acids. Germline CDR1 and CDR2: MGHDK and SYGVNS. J was trimmed by 5 bases and V by 5 bases; bases with no gene match: 11. The CDR3 is CASSLLGTGGLHEQYF. The CDR3 nucleotides are TGTGCCAGCAGTCTCCTAGGGACAGGGGGTCTACACGAGCAGTACTTC.

This sequence joins TRBV6-5 and TRBJ1-2; perhaps TRBD1 as D (5 bases). Germline V gives CDR1 MNHEY, CDR2 SVGAGI. The CDR3 consists of 11 residues. The CDR3 bases are TGTGCGTCCAGGGCACCGCATGGCTACACCTTC. The encoded protein is CASRAPHGYTF.

This clone is a singleton in its sample. The gene calls are TRBV6-6 and TRBJ1-2; D remains unclear. The CDR3 consists of 12 residues. Trimming left V 10 bases short and J 0 bases short, with 9 bases between. Looked up from germline, CDR1 is MNHNY and CDR2 is SVGAGI (reference sequence). DNA for the CDR3: TGTGCCACCGCCCCCACTAACTATGGCTACACCTTC. It yields the protein CATAPTNYGYTF.

This clone was observed once. This chain joins TRBV5-1 and TRBJ1-1, with TRBD1 as a possible D gene (5 bases). Trimming took 0 bases from V and 1 from J, leaving 7 bases between them. This CDR3 spans 14 amino acids. The germline V gene has CDR1 SGHRS and CDR2 YFSETQ. The CDR3: CASSLGGTNTEAFF. The CDR3 nucleotides read TGCGCCAGCAGCTTGGGGGGGACGAACACTGAAGCTTTCTTT.

This chain joins TRBV29-1 and TRBJ1-1; the D is unclear. V was trimmed by 0 bases and J by 4 bases, leaving 9 bases between them. Per germline, CDR1 SQVTM and CDR2 ANQGSEA. This CDR3 has 13 amino acids. CDR3 DNA sequence: TGCAGCGTTGAAGATCCAGAGGGCACTGAAGCTTTCTTT. It translates to CSVEDPEGTEAFF.

The rearrangement joins TRBV29-1 to TRBJ2-5; TRBD2 is a possible D gene (6 bases). Trimming pared 5 bases from V and 4 bases from J, leaving 26 bases between. Germline values: CDR1 SQVTM, CDR2 ANQGSEA. The CDR3 runs to 17 residues. The DNA of the CDR3 is TGCAGCGTTAGAAATGAACGACTAGTAATCGCCTCAGAGACCCAGTACTTC. Residues: CSVRNERLVIASETQYF.

This chain uses TRBV19 with TRBJ1-3; 7 nucleotides match TRBD1. V lost 5 bases to trimming and J lost 0 bases; unmatched junction nucleotides: 4. In germline, CDR1 is LNHDA, CDR2 SQIVND (reference sequence). The CDR3 is made up of 15 amino acids. The CDR3 here is CASSWQGDSGNTIYF. The CDR3 DNA reads as TGTGCCAGTAGTTGGCAGGGGGACTCTGGAAACACCATATATTTT.

The chain combines TRBV27 with TRBJ1-4; D might be TRBD1 (6 bases). The V gene's germline CDR1 is MNHEY and CDR2 SMNVEV (reference sequence). The CDR3 is 14 amino acids. Trimming took off 3 bases at V and 7 bases at J, with 12 bases between the two ends. The CDR3 reads CASSFVQGGEKLFF. DNA of the CDR3: TGTGCCAGCAGTTTTGTACAGGGAGGTGAAAAACTGTTTTTT. The full variable domain, with the rest looked up from reference TRBV27 and TRBJ1-4, is EAQVTQNPRYLITVTGKKLTVTCSQNMNHEYMSWYRQDPGLGLRQIYYSMNVEVTDKGDVPEGYKVSRKEKRNFPLILESPSPNQTSLYFCASSFVQGGEKLFFGSGTQLSVL.

This sequence joins TRBV6-1 and TRBJ1-6; unclear D gene. CDR3 length equals 13 residues. Trimming removed 7 bases from V and 0 bases from J, with 4 bases in between. Germline V lookup: CDR1 MNHNS, CDR2 SASEGT. CDR3 amino acids: CASKVSYNSPLHF. The CDR3 nucleotides read TGTGCCAGCAAAGTCTCCTATAATTCACCCCTCCACTTT.

The chain joins TRBV4-1 to TRBJ2-1; D is perhaps TRBD2 (5 bases). The CDR3 spans 16 residues. V lost 1 base to trimming and J lost 2 bases, with 12 bases between them. CDR1 and CDR2 (germline): MGHRA, YSYEKL. This chain's CDR3 is CASSQALRAPYNEQFF. Here the CDR3 DNA reads TGCGCCAGCAGCCAAGCCTTGAGGGCCCCCTACAATGAGCAGTTCTTC.

The V call is TRBV7-6, the J call TRBJ1-1, with a weak D call TRBD1 (6 bases). The V end lost 1 base, the J end lost 1 base, and 7 bases lay between the germline ends. The CDR3 consists of 14 residues. Germline-derived CDR1 and CDR2 are SGHVS and FNYEAQ. The CDR3: CASSLGRGNTEAFF. The CDR3 DNA sequence: TGTGCCAGCAGCTTAGGCAGGGGGAACACTGAAGCTTTCTTT.

The chain joins TRBV7-8 to TRBJ2-3; no clear D gene. V lost 2 bases and J lost 0, with 9 bases in between. Germline V CDR1 and CDR2: SGHVS, FQNEAQ. The CDR3 length is 15 residues. The CDR3 nucleotides read TGTGCCAGCAGCTTACAGGAGCGAAGCACAGATACGCAGTATTTT. Its protein is CASSLQERSTDTQYF. Based on the CDR3 plus reference TRBV7-8 and TRBJ2-3, the full variable domain is GAGVSQSPRYKVAKRGQDVALRCDPISGHVSLFWYQQALGQGPEFLTYFQNEAQLDKSGLPSDRFFAERPEGSVSTLKIQRTQQEDSAVYLCASSLQERSTDTQYFGPGTRLTVL.

V usage is TRBV18 and J usage is TRBJ1-2; D is ambiguous. The V end lost 3 bases, the J end lost 8 bases, and 10 bases lay between the germline ends. CDR1 and CDR2 (germline): KGHSH, LQKENI. The CDR3 covers 12 residues. The CDR3 spells CASSPLGSGYTF. CDR3 DNA: TGTGCCAGCTCACCCCTCGGAAGCGGCTACACCTTC.

V is TRBV4-1 and J is TRBJ2-5, with unresolved D. The ends were cut back, 3 bases at V and 1 base at J, with 12 bases in the middle. From germline, CDR1 is MGHRA and CDR2 YSYEKL. The CDR3 has 15 amino acids. The CDR3 sequence: CASSQAPQTQETQYF. The DNA of the CDR3 is TGCGCCAGCAGCCAGGCCCCACAGACCCAAGAGACCCAGTACTTC.

This clone was counted a single time. The rearrangement links TRBV7-2 to TRBJ2-7; 7 bases match TRBD2. There are 13 residues in the CDR3. Germline V gene sequence: CDR1 SGHTA, CDR2 FQGNSA. Losses at the gene ends were 5 bases for V and 5 bases for J; bases not matched to a gene: 6. CDR3 residues: CASSDGGNHEQYF. The DNA for the CDR3 is TGTGCCAGCAGCGACGGGGGGAACCACGAGCAGTACTTC.

This clone was seen once. The DNA for the CDR3 is TGCGCCAGCAGCGCTAGCGGGGGGGCCCGGGAGACCCAGTACTTC. It is translated as CASSASGGARETQYF. The chain joins TRBV4-3 to TRBJ2-5; 12 bases fit TRBD2. After removal of 5 bases from V and 5 bases from J, the junction contained 6 bases not matched to a gene. This CDR3 is built from 15 residues. The germline gives CDR1 LGHNA, CDR2 YSLEER.

The chain has TRBV5-1 and TRBJ1-1, with D unclear. The CDR3 totals 13 residues. Germline loops: CDR1 SGHRS, CDR2 YFSETQ. The V gene lost 4 bases and the J gene lost 5 bases, with 12 bases spanning the gap. CDR3 sequence: CASSLSPGTEAFF. CDR3 nucleotide sequence: TGCGCCAGCAGCCTCTCGCCGGGAACTGAAGCTTTCTTT.

The chain employs TRBV27 and TRBJ1-5; 8 bases are a match to TRBD1. The germline V gene has CDR1 MNHEY and CDR2 SMNVEV (reference sequence). With 6 bases clipped from V and 6 bases from J, the junction kept 10 bases outside the gene matches. This CDR3 comprises 15 residues. CDR3: CASSSGTGSSQPQHF. CDR3 sequence (DNA): TGTGCCAGCAGCTCCGGGACAGGTTCTTCTCAGCCCCAGCATTTT.

The rearrangement uses TRBV11-3 and TRBJ2-7; a weak D match, TRBD1 (5 bases). The CDR3 runs to 13 residues. The V and J ends lost 1 base and 6 bases respectively, with 10 bases between them. Per the germline V gene, CDR1 is SGHNT and CDR2 is YENEEA. The CDR3 DNA follows: TGTGCCAGCAGCTTAGTTGACAGTGGCGAGCAGTACTTC. Amino acid sequence: CASSLVDSGEQYF. Full variable domain (outside the CDR3, taken from reference TRBV11-3 and TRBJ2-7): EAGVVQSPRYKIIEKKQPVAFWCNPISGHNTLYWYLQNLGQGPELLIRYENEEAVDDSQLPKDRFSAERLKGVDSTLKIQPAELGDSAVYLCASSLVDSGEQYFGPGTRLTVT.